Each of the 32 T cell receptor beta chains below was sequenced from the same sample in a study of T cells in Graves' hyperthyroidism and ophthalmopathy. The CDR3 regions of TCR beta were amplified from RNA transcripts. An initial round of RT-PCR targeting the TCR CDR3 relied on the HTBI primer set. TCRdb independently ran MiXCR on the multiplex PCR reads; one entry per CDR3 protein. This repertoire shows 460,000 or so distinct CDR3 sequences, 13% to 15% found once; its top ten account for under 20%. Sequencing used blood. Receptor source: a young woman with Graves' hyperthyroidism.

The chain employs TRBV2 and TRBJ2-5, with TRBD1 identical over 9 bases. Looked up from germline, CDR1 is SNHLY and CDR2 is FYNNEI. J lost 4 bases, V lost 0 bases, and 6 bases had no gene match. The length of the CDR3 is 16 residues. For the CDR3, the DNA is TGTGCCAGCAGTGAAGCGACGACAGGGGGTACAGAGACCCAGTACTTC. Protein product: CASSEATTGGTETQYF.

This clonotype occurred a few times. The chain's CDR3 is CASSWGGGGGYTF. The CDR3 bases are TGTGCCAGCAGTTGGGGAGGGGGGGGTGGCTACACCTTC. The rearrangement uses TRBV27 and TRBJ1-2, with TRBD1 as a possible D gene (6 bases). The length of the CDR3 is 13 residues. Germline CDR1 and CDR2: MNHEY and SMNVEV (reference sequence). Trimming pared 4 bases from V and 7 bases from J, leaving 13 bases between.

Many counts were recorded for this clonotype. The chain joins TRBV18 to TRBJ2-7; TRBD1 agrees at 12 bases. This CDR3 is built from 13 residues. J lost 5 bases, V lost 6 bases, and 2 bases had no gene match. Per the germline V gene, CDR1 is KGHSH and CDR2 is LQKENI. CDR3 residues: CASSGQGADEQYF. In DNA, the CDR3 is TGTGCCAGCTCGGGACAGGGGGCCGACGAGCAGTACTTC.

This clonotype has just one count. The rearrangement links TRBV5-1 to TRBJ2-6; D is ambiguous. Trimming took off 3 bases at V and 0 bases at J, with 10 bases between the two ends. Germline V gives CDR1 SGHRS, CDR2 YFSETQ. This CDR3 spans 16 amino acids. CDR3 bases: TGCGCCAGCAGCTGGCGTCAGTCCTCTGGGGCCAACGTCCTGACTTTC. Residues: CASSWRQSSGANVLTF.

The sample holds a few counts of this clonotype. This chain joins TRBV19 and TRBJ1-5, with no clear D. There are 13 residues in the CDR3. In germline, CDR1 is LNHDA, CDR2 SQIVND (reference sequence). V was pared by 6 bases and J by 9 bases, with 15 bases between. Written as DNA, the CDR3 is TGTGCCAGTAGGCCGGGCTTTTCGGGGCCCCAGCATTTT. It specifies CASRPGFSGPQHF.

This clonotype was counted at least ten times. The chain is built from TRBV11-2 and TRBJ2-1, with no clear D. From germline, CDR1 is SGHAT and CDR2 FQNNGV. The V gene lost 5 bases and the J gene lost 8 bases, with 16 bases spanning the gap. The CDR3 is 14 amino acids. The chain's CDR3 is CASSLTGHPDEQFF. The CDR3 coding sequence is TGTGCCAGCAGCCTTACGGGCCACCCGGATGAGCAGTTCTTC.

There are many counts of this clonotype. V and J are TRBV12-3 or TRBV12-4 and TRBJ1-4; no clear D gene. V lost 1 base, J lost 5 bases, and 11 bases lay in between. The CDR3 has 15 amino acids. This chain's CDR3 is CASSLGRRANEKLFF. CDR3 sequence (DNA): TGTGCCAGCAGTTTAGGGAGAAGGGCAAATGAAAAACTGTTTTTT.

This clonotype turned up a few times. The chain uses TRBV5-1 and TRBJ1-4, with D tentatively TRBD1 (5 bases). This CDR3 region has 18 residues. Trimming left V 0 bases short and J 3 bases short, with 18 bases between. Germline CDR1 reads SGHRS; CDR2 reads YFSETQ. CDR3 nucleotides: TGCGCCAGCAGCTTGGCGGGGGGGTCAAGCACGTCTAATGAAAAACTGTTTTTT. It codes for CASSLAGGSSTSNEKLFF.

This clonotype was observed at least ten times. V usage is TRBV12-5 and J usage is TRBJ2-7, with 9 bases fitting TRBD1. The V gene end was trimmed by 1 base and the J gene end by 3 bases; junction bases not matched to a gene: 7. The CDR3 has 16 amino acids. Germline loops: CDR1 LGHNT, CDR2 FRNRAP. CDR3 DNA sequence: TGTGCTAGTGGTTTGGCTACAGGGGGCCATCACTACGAGCAGTACTTC. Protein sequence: CASGLATGGHHYEQYF.

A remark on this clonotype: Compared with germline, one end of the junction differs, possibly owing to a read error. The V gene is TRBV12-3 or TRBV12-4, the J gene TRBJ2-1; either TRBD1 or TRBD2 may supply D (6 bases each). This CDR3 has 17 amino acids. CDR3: CAGSLAFVERRRGEQFF. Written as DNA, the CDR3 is TGTGCCGGCAGTTTAGCGTTCGTCGAGCGGAGGAGGGGGGAGCAGTTCTTC.

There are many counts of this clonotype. The DNA for the CDR3 is TGTGCCAGCAGTAAGGAAGAAGCGGTAAATGAGCAGTTCTTC. This translates into CASSKEEAVNEQFF. The chain recombines TRBV2 with TRBJ2-1, with D tentatively TRBD2 (5 bases). The CDR3 loop spans 14 amino acids. V dropped 5 bases and J dropped 7 bases, with 15 bases sitting between them. Germline V gene data show CDR1 as SNHLY and CDR2 as FYNNEI.

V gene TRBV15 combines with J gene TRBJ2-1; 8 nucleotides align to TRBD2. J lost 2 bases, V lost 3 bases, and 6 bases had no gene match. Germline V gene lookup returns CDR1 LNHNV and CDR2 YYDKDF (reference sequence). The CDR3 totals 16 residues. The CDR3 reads CATSSTGTRPYNEQFF. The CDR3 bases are TGTGCCACCAGCAGCACCGGGACTAGGCCCTACAATGAGCAGTTCTTC.

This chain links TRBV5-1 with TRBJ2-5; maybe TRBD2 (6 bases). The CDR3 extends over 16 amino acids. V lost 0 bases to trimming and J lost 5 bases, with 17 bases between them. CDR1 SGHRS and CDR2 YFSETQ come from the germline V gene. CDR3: CASSLDGSSPGETQYF. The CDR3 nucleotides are TGCGCCAGCAGCTTGGACGGGAGCAGCCCCGGGGAGACCCAGTACTTC.

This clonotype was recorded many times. The CDR3 reads CAWTHSGAGDGYTF. CDR3 DNA sequence: TGTGCCTGGACTCACTCCGGTGCGGGGGATGGCTACACCTTC. The chain couples TRBV30 to TRBJ1-2; a possible D gene is TRBD1 (5 bases). The CDR3 totals 14 residues. The germline V gene has CDR1 GTSNPN and CDR2 SVGIG (reference sequence). V shed 4 bases and J shed 6 bases, with 18 bases lying between them. Combining the CDR3 with reference TRBV30 and TRBJ1-2 gives the whole variable domain SQTIHQWPATLVQPVGSPLSLECTVEGTSNPNLYWYRQAAGRGLQLLFYSVGIGQISSEVPQNLSASRPQDRQFILSSKKLLLSDSGFYLCAWTHSGAGDGYTFGSGTRLTVV.

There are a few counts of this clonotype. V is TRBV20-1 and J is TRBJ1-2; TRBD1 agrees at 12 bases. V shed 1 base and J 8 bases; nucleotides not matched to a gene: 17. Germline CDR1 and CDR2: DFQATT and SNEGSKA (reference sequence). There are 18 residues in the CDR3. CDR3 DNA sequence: TGCAGTGCTAGAGCCACAATTGTCCGGGACAGGGGGCCGAGGGGCTACACCTTC. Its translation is CSARATIVRDRGPRGYTF.

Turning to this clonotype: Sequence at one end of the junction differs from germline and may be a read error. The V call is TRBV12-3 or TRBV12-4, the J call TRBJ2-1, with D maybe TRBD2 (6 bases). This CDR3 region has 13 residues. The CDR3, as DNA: TGTGCCAACAGTTTTTTCCGGGAGAATGAGCAGTTCTTC. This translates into CANSFFRENEQFF.

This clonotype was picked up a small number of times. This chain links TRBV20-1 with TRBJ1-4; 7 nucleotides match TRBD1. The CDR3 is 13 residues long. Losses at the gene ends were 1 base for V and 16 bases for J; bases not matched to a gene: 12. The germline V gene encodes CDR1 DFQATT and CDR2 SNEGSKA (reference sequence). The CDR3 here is CSARGDSGLRGFF. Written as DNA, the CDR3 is TGCAGTGCTAGAGGGGACAGTGGACTCCGAGGGTTTTTT.

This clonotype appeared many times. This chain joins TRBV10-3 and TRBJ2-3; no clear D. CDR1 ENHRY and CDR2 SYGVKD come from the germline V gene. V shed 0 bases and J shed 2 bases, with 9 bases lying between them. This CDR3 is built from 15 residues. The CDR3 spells CAISESAQYTDTQYF. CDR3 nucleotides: TGTGCCATCAGTGAGTCGGCACAGTACACAGATACGCAGTATTTT.

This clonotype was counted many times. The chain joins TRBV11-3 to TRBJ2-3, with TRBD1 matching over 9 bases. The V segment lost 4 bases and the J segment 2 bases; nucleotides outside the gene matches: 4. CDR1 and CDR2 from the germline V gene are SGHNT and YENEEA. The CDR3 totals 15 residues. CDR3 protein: CASSSRTGDTDTQYF. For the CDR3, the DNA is TGTGCCAGCAGCTCGCGGACAGGGGACACAGATACGCAGTATTTT.

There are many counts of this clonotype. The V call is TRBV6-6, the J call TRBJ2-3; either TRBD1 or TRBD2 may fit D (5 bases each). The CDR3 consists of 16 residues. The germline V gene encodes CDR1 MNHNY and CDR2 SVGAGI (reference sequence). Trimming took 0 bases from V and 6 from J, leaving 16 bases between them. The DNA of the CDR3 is TGTGCCAGCAGTTACTCCAAGAGGGGTTCAGGGGATACGCAGTATTTT. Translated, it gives CASSYSKRGSGDTQYF.

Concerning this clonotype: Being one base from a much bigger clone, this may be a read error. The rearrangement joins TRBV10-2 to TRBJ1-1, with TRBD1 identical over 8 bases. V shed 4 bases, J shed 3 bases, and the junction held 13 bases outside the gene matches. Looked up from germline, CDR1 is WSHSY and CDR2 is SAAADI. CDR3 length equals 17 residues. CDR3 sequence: CASSGTGRRSRDTEAFF. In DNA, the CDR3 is TGCGCCAGCAGTGGGACAGGGAGGAGGTCGCGGGACACTGAAGCTTTCTTT.

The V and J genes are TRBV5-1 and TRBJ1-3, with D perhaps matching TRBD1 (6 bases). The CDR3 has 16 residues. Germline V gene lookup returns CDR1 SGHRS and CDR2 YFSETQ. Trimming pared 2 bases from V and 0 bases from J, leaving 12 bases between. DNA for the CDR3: TGCGCCAGCAGCTTCGGACAGTCCCTCTCTGGAAACACCATATATTTT. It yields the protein CASSFGQSLSGNTIYF.

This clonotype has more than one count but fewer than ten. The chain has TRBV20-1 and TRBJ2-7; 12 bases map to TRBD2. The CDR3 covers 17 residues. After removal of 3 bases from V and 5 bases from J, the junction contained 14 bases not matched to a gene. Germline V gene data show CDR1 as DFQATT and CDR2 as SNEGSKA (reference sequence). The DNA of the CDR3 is TGCAGTGCTAGTCGCCTAGCGGGAGGGTCCAGTGTCAACGAGCAGTACTTC. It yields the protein CSASRLAGGSSVNEQYF.

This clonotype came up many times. The CDR3 protein is CATRGRGETQYF. As DNA, the CDR3 is TGTGCCACTCGCGGGCGGGGAGAGACCCAGTACTTC. The V gene is TRBV11-1, the J gene TRBJ2-5, with D possibly matching TRBD2 (6 bases). The CDR3 extends over 12 amino acids. V lost 10 bases and J lost 4, with 13 bases in between. From germline, CDR1 is SGHAT and CDR2 FQDESV (reference sequence).

The CDR3 sequence: CASTWGQHADTQYF. The CDR3 DNA is TGTGCCAGCACCTGGGGGCAGCACGCAGATACGCAGTATTTT. J is TRBJ2-3 and V is TRBV27, with a possible D match to TRBD1 (6 bases). The CDR3 contains 14 residues. The germline V and J ends were trimmed by 7 bases and 4 bases, with 15 bases remaining between them. Germline V gene lookup returns CDR1 MNHEY and CDR2 SMNVEV (reference sequence).

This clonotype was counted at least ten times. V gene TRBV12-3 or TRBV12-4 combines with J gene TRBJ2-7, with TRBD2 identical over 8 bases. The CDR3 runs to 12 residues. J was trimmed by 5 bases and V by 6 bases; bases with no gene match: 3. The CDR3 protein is CASSRGGNEQYF. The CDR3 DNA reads TGTGCCAGCAGCCGGGGGGGGAACGAGCAGTACTTC.

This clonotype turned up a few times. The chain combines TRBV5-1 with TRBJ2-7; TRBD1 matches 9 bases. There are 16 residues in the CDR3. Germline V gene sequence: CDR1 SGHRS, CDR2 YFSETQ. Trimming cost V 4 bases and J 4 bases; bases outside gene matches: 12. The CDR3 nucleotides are TGCGCCAGCAGCCCTCCATCGACAGGGGGTTTGTACGAGCAGTACGTC. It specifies CASSPPSTGGLYEQYV.

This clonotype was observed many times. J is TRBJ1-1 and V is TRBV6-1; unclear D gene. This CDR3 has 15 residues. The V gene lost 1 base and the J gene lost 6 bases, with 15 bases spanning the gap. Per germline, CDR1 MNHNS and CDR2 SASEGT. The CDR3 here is CASSEEAAMMSEAFF. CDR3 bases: TGTGCCAGCAGTGAAGAGGCAGCAATGATGTCTGAAGCTTTCTTT.

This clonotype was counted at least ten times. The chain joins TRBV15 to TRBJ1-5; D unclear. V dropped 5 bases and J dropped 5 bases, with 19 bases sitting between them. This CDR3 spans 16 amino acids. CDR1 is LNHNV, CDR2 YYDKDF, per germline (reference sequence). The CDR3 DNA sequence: TGTGCCACCAGCCCCCACAGAAGGAAGGCGGATCAGCCCCAGCATTTT. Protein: CATSPHRRKADQPQHF.

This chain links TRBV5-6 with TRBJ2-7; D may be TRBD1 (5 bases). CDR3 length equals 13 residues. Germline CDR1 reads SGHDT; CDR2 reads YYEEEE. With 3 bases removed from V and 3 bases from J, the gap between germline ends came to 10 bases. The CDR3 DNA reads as TGTGCCAGCAGCTCATGGGGCGGCTACGAGCAGTACTTC. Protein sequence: CASSSWGGYEQYF. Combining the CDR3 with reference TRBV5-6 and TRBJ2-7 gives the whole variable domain DAGVTQSPTHLIKTRGQQVTLRCSPKSGHDTVSWYQQALGQGPQFIFQYYEEEERQRGNFPDRFSGHQFPNYSSELNVNALLLGDSALYLCASSSWGGYEQYFGPGTRLTVT.

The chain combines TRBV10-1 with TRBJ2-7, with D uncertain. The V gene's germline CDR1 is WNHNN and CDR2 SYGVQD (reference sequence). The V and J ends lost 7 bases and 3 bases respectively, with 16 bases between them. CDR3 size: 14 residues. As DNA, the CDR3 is TGCGCCAGCAACCAGCAAGACCTCGGCTACGAGCAGTACGTC. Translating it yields CASNQQDLGYEQYV.

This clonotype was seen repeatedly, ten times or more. The CDR3 loop reads CATSDWTSGRAKEQFF. DNA for the CDR3: TGTGCCACCAGTGATTGGACTAGCGGGAGGGCCAAAGAGCAGTTCTTC. V usage is TRBV24-1 and J usage is TRBJ2-1; TRBD2 matches 15 bases. This CDR3 has 16 residues. Germline V gene sequence: CDR1 KGHDR, CDR2 SFDVKD. The J segment lost 10 bases and the V segment lost 2 bases, leaving 5 bases of the junction unmatched.